This TCR beta chain was profiled in a study of blood T cells in healthy people across ages. Through a sample-barcoded 5' primer and a J-beta primer mix, a second PCR was run for about 7 to 12 cycles. At least 2.5 million CDR3-containing paired-end reads were obtained per sample. One entry per CDR3 protein, called by TCRdb with MiXCR from the 5' RACE reads. This repertoire shows 780,000 or so distinct CDR3 sequences, less than 70% found once; its top ten account for approximately 40%. The CDR3 extends over 12 amino acids. Germline-derived CDR1 and CDR2 are DFQATT and SNEGSKA (reference sequence). Sequencing input: blood. The chain joins TRBV20-1 to TRBJ2-3, with D possibly matching TRBD2 (5 bases). This receptor was taken from a man older than 75 in good health. The CDR3: CSGMPSTDTQYF. In nucleotides, the CDR3 is TGCAGCGGGATGCCTAGCACAGATACGCAGTATTTT.